The rows below give T cell receptor beta chains drawn from one sample of a study of shared clonotypes between healthy human individuals. Generated by immunoSEQ multiplex PCR, the TCRdb table keeps only in-frame clones and is missing some. The table records some 2.3 million clones, 85% to 95% of them present only once. The sequenced material came from naive CD4+ T cells from PBMCs. These receptors originate from a man between 18 and 35 years old in good health. Some clones in this sample may be carry-over from other donors' samples. The CDR3 runs from the conserved cysteine through the conserved F or W. D genes are given only for firm matches.

TRBV5-6,TRBD1,TRBJ2-2,CASSGGLNRGGELFF,TGTGCCAGCAGCGGAGGACTGAACAGGGGCGGGGAGCTGTTTTTT
TRBV4-1,.,TRBJ2-7,CASSQGPGQRAYEQYF,TGCGCCAGCAGCCAAGGGCCGGGACAGCGGGCCTACGAGCAGTACTTC
TRBV19,TRBD1,TRBJ2-7,CASSRDRVTEQYF,TGTGCCAGTAGTCGGGACAGGGTAACCGAGCAGTACTTC
TRBV27,TRBD2,TRBJ2-1,CASSFRLAGPALNNEQFF,TGTGCCAGCAGTTTCAGGCTAGCGGGACCTGCGTTGAACAATGAGCAGTTCTTC
TRBV14,.,TRBJ2-1,CASSHPGGRDNEQFF,TGTGCCAGCAGCCACCCGGGGGGCCGGGACAATGAGCAGTTCTTC
TRBV11-3,TRBD1,TRBJ2-2,CASSLGDRGNGELFF,TGTGCCAGCAGCTTAGGGGACAGGGGTAACGGGGAGCTGTTTTTT
TRBV7-9,.,TRBJ1-2,CASSSRGDGTGDGGYTF,TGTGCCAGCAGCTCAAGAGGGGACGGGACGGGGGATGGTGGCTACACCTTC
TRBV9,.,TRBJ2-3,CASSVSGYTDTQYF,TGTGCCAGCAGCGTATCCGGCTACACAGATACGCAGTATTTT
TRBV29-1,.,TRBJ2-1,CSVNDYNEQFF,TGCAGCGTTAACGACTACAATGAGCAGTTCTTC
TRBV6-5,TRBD2,TRBJ2-7,CASRLGTSSTYEQYF,TGTGCCAGCAGGTTAGGGACTAGCAGCACCTACGAGCAGTACTTC
TRBV6-5,.,TRBJ1-5,CASSYSLGNQPQHF,TGTGCCAGCAGTTACTCCTTGGGCAATCAGCCCCAGCATTTT
TRBV5-1,TRBD2,TRBJ2-7,CASSSPSVAGSYEQYF,TGCGCCAGCAGCTCACCCTCGGTAGCGGGGTCCTACGAGCAGTACTTC
TRBV19,.,TRBJ1-2,CASSIDLVTNYGYTF,TGTGCCAGTAGTATAGATCTGGTAACTAACTATGGCTACACCTTC
TRBV7-2,.,TRBJ2-4,CASSDGQTKNIQYF,TGTGCCAGCAGCGATGGGCAGACCAAAAACATTCAGTACTTC
TRBV30,.,TRBJ2-7,CAWAGPPFGNEQYF,TGTGCCTGGGCTGGACCTCCATTTGGGAACGAGCAGTACTTC
TRBV5-4,.,TRBJ2-7,CASSLDRIGEQYF,TGTGCCAGCAGCTTGGACAGAATTGGCGAGCAGTACTTC
TRBV5-4,.,TRBJ2-7,CASSSSPQRHSYEQYF,TGTGCCAGCAGCTCCTCCCCCCAGCGGCACTCCTACGAGCAGTACTTC
TRBV28,.,TRBJ2-1,CASSQGGGSYNEQFF,TGTGCCAGCAGTCAAGGGGGAGGGTCCTACAATGAGCAGTTCTTC
TRBV19,TRBD1,TRBJ2-5,CASSSGQGWETQYF,TGTGCCAGTAGTTCGGGACAGGGCTGGGAGACCCAGTACTTC